The 28 T cell receptor beta chains listed next were all sequenced from one sample in a study of lymphopenia after photon versus proton radiotherapy. The protocol was immunoSEQ multiplex PCR, while the TCRdb copy is restricted to in-frame clones and leaves out a portion. The sample consists of about 24,000 clones, around four fifths of them appearing once. The sequencing here drew on peripheral blood, taken from a patient treated with proton-based radiotherapy. These receptors all come from a woman in her seventies with pancreatic cancer.

The chain couples TRBV4-3 to TRBJ2-7; no reliable D call. Germline CDR1 and CDR2: LGHNA and YSLEER. V dropped 0 bases and J dropped 3 bases, with 12 bases sitting between them. This CDR3 spans 15 amino acids. The CDR3 loop is CASSQDRTVSYEQYF. The CDR3 DNA reads as TGCGCCAGCAGCCAAGATCGAACAGTTAGCTACGAGCAGTACTTC.

In its sample, this clone was seen a few times. V and J are TRBV19 and TRBJ2-7; D is unresolved. Germline CDR1 LNHDA, CDR2 SQIVND (reference sequence). The CDR3 is 12 residues long. The V and J ends lost 4 bases and 0 bases respectively, with 4 bases between them. CDR3 coding DNA: TGTGCCAGTAGTACGACCTCCTACGAGCAGTACTTC. It encodes CASSTTSYEQYF.

The count of this clone is one. The chain recombines TRBV7-2 with TRBJ1-2; D possibly corresponds to TRBD1 (6 bases). Germline V gives CDR1 SGHTA, CDR2 FQGNSA. This CDR3 region has 13 residues. V lost 7 bases to trimming and J lost 2 bases, with 11 bases between them. The CDR3 DNA reads as TGTGCCAGCACTCCGGACAGAAACTATGGCTACACCTTC. Translation gives CASTPDRNYGYTF.

The V gene is TRBV19, the J gene TRBJ2-7; D is uncertain. This CDR3 contains 14 residues. Trimming cost V 10 bases and J 2 bases, with 18 bases left between them. Germline V gives CDR1 LNHDA, CDR2 SQIVND (reference sequence). CDR3 bases: TGTGCCATGTTCCTAATCACAGCGACCTACGAGCAGTACTTC. This codes for CAMFLITATYEQYF.

This chain connects TRBV7-6 to TRBJ2-5, with 9 bases matching TRBD1. This CDR3 region has 14 residues. V gave up 5 bases and J gave up 4 bases; unmatched junction bases: 5. Germline CDR1 SGHVS, CDR2 FNYEAQ. The CDR3 bases are TGTGCCAGCAGCGAGGGGGGACAGGGAGAGACCCAGTACTTC. The encoded protein is CASSEGGQGETQYF. The whole variable domain, filled in from reference TRBV7-6 and TRBJ2-5, reads GAGVSQSPRYKVTKRGQDVALRCDPISGHVSLYWYRQALGQGPEFLTYFNYEAQQDKSGLPNDRFSAERPEGSISTLTIQRTEQRDSAMYRCASSEGGQGETQYFGPGTRLLVL.

The chain combines TRBV4-3 with TRBJ2-3, with TRBD2 matching 8 bases. Germline V CDR1 and CDR2: LGHNA, YSLEER. Trimming cost V 1 base and J 1 base; bases outside gene matches: 4. There are 16 residues in the CDR3. The DNA of the CDR3 is TGCGCCAGCAGCCAAGGCACTAGCGGTGGCACAGATACGCAGTATTTT. It yields the protein CASSQGTSGGTDTQYF.

This clone was seen more than once but under ten times. The chain combines TRBV5-1 with TRBJ1-4, with D uncertain. V lost 0 bases to trimming and J lost 0 bases, with 3 bases between them. CDR3 length equals 14 residues. Per germline, CDR1 SGHRS and CDR2 YFSETQ. The CDR3 DNA sequence: TGCGCCAGCAGCTTGGTGGCAACTAATGAAAAACTGTTTTTT. Protein product: CASSLVATNEKLFF.

This chain connects TRBV11-3 to TRBJ1-1; D call uncertain. The CDR3 runs 14 residues. V was clipped by 5 bases and J by 0 bases, with 10 bases between them. Looked up from germline, CDR1 is SGHNT and CDR2 is YENEEA. Here the CDR3 reads CASSPVSVNTEAFF. CDR3 DNA sequence: TGTGCCAGCAGCCCGGTTAGCGTGAACACTGAAGCTTTCTTT.

In its sample, this clone was seen once. The chain employs TRBV6-6 and TRBJ2-5, with D possibly being TRBD2 (5 bases). Looked up from germline, CDR1 is MNHNY and CDR2 is SVGAGI (reference sequence). The CDR3 is 13 amino acids. V was clipped by 6 bases and J by 3 bases, with 11 bases between them. CDR3 protein: CASSGLTEETQYF. As DNA, the CDR3 is TGTGCCAGCAGCGGACTGACTGAAGAGACCCAGTACTTC.

The CDR3 protein is CATGEKIKDTIYF. The CDR3 nucleotides are TGTGCCACAGGGGAGAAGATAAAGGACACCATATATTTT. The genes are TRBV10-3 and TRBJ1-3; perhaps TRBD1 as D (6 bases). Trimming shortened V by 10 bases and J by 8 bases, and 18 bases separated the two germline ends. CDR1 and CDR2 (germline): ENHRY, SYGVKD. The CDR3 is 13 amino acids.

V is TRBV7-2 and J is TRBJ2-1; TRBD1 matches 8 bases. Germline values: CDR1 SGHTA, CDR2 FQGNSA. The CDR3 spans 15 residues. Germline trimming cut 6 bases from V and 1 base from J; bases unmatched to any gene: 5. The CDR3, as DNA: TGTGCCAGCAGAGAGGGACAGGCTTCCTACAATGAGCAGTTCTTC. Residues: CASREGQASYNEQFF. Supplemented by reference TRBV7-2 and TRBJ2-1, the full variable domain reads GAGVSQSPSNKVTEKGKDVELRCDPISGHTALYWYRQSLGQGLEFLIYFQGNSAPDKSGLPSDRFSAERTGGSVSTLTIQRTQQEDSAVYLCASREGQASYNEQFFGPGTRLTVL.

The chain links TRBV6-5 to TRBJ2-7; no clear D gene. There are 13 residues in the CDR3. Germline V gene data show CDR1 as MNHEY and CDR2 as SVGAGI. V lost 4 bases and J lost 10, with 17 bases in between. CDR3 sequence reads: CASSSTGPRSQYF. CDR3 nucleotides: TGTGCCAGCAGTTCTACGGGTCCCCGATCCCAGTACTTC.

The chain links TRBV27 to TRBJ2-1; 7 nucleotides agree with TRBD2. This CDR3 region has 13 residues. With 7 bases clipped from V and 4 bases from J, the junction kept 4 bases outside the gene matches. Germline V gene sequence: CDR1 MNHEY, CDR2 SMNVEV (reference sequence). The CDR3 DNA reads TGTGCCAGCACGGGGGGTCCTTACAATGAGCAGTTCTTC. It encodes CASTGGPYNEQFF.

The chain is built from TRBV7-2 and TRBJ1-5; 7 positions agree with TRBD1. This CDR3 comprises 15 residues. With 5 bases clipped from V and 3 bases from J, the junction kept 7 bases outside the gene matches. Germline V gives CDR1 SGHTA, CDR2 FQGNSA. The CDR3 DNA reads as TGTGCCAGCAGCACCCCGGGACAGAACAATCAGCCCCAGCATTTT. Residues: CASSTPGQNNQPQHF.

The chain joins TRBV30 to TRBJ2-1; 8 nucleotides agree with TRBD1. Unmatched junction bases numbered 9, after V lost 5 bases and J lost 12 bases. Per germline, CDR1 GTSNPN and CDR2 SVGIG (reference sequence). The CDR3 spans 12 residues. The CDR3, as DNA: TGTGCCTGGGGACTTGGGACAGGCGGGCAGTTCTTC. It yields the protein CAWGLGTGGQFF.

The chain joins TRBV21-1 to TRBJ1-2; the tabulated D call, TRBD1, remains unverified against the DNA. TRBV21-1 is termed a pseudogene. The CDR3 sequence is 16 residues long. The CDR3 loop is CASSKGQSGANYGYTF. CDR3 DNA sequence: TGTGCCAGCAGCAAGGGGCAGTCAGGGGCTAACTATGGCTACACCTTC.

The chain has TRBV27 and TRBJ2-7, with D possibly matching TRBD1 (6 bases). This CDR3 comprises 13 residues. Looked up from germline, CDR1 is MNHEY and CDR2 is SMNVEV (reference sequence). V shed 11 bases and J shed 2 bases, with 16 bases lying between them. DNA for the CDR3: TGTGCCTCTCAGGGGAGCGCGACCTACGAGCAGTACTTC. Translating gives CASQGSATYEQYF.

J is TRBJ1-1 and V is TRBV6-4, with a possible D match to TRBD1 (6 bases). Germline V gene lookup returns CDR1 MRHNA and CDR2 SNTAGT. The CDR3 contains 20 residues. Trimming left V 4 bases short and J 0 bases short, with 27 bases between. In nucleotides, the CDR3 is TGTGCCAGCAGTGCCCTCCGAAGGGGGGGTGAGCGACGCTTGAACACTGAAGCTTTCTTT. Protein product: CASSALRRGGERRLNTEAFF.

This clone turned up a few times. This chain uses TRBV19 with TRBJ2-1; no reliable D call. This CDR3 is built from 16 residues. V was pared by 3 bases and J by 0 bases, with 12 bases between. CDR1 and CDR2 from the germline V gene are LNHDA and SQIVND (reference sequence). Here the CDR3 DNA reads TGTGCCAGTAGTATTGCGGACCGCCGCTCCTACAATGAGCAGTTCTTC. Residues: CASSIADRRSYNEQFF.

CDR3 in amino acids: CASSYKDSYGYTF. Written as DNA, the CDR3 is TGTGCCAGCAGTTACAAGGACAGCTATGGCTACACCTTC. V gene TRBV6-5 combines with J gene TRBJ1-2; D perhaps matches TRBD1 (6 bases). This CDR3 is 13 amino acids long. Germline V gene data show CDR1 as MNHEY and CDR2 as SVGAGI. The ends were cut back, 2 bases at V and 4 bases at J, with 8 bases in the middle.

CDR3 residues: CASSFRGRGPETQYF. The CDR3 DNA follows: TGTGCCAGCAGTTTCCGAGGGCGGGGGCCGGAGACCCAGTACTTC. The rearrangement uses TRBV27 and TRBJ2-5; possible D gene TRBD2, 7 bases. The CDR3 is 15 residues long. CDR1 and CDR2 (germline): MNHEY, SMNVEV (reference sequence). The V gene lost 3 bases and the J gene lost 5 bases, with 16 bases spanning the gap.

The DNA for the CDR3 is TGTGCCAGCAGCGCCGACAGGGCCGTTACCTACGAGCAGTACTTC. Residues: CASSADRAVTYEQYF. The genes are TRBV5-4 and TRBJ2-7; the match to TRBD1 covers 7 bases. V shed 4 bases and J 2 bases; nucleotides not matched to a gene: 9. The CDR3 is 15 amino acids. Germline-derived CDR1 and CDR2 are SGHNT and YYREEE (reference sequence).

The V call is TRBV18, the J call TRBJ1-5, with D possibly being TRBD1 (5 bases). Germline loops: CDR1 KGHSH, CDR2 LQKENI. CDR3 length equals 16 residues. V dropped 2 bases and J dropped 3 bases, with 14 bases sitting between them. CDR3 nucleotides: TGTGCCAGCTCACCAGAGGGGTTCCCTTTCAATCAGCCCCAGCATTTT. Its translation: CASSPEGFPFNQPQHF.

This chain connects TRBV30 to TRBJ1-1; unclear D gene. Looked up from germline, CDR1 is GTSNPN and CDR2 is SVGIG (reference sequence). Trimming cost V 3 bases and J 0 bases, with 14 bases left between them. The CDR3 consists of 15 residues. The CDR3 spells CAWRSGRILNTEAFF. In DNA form, the CDR3 reads TGTGCCTGGAGGTCTGGGAGAATCCTGAACACTGAAGCTTTCTTT.

V gene TRBV11-2 combines with J gene TRBJ2-7; 8 positions match TRBD1. Germline loops: CDR1 SGHAT, CDR2 FQNNGV. The CDR3 totals 17 residues. After removal of 5 bases from V and 3 bases from J, the junction contained 15 bases not matched to a gene. Here the CDR3 reads CASSLQGQALGLYEQYF. Here the CDR3 DNA reads TGTGCCAGCAGCCTACAGGGACAGGCCCTAGGCCTCTACGAGCAGTACTTC.

The chain recombines TRBV6-4 with TRBJ2-3, with 9 bases matching TRBD2. V dropped 4 bases and J dropped 2; count of bases not matched to a gene: 7. CDR1 is MRHNA and CDR2 is SNTAGT in the germline V gene. The CDR3 extends over 16 amino acids. In nucleotides, the CDR3 is TGTGCCAGCAGTGTCCTAGCGGGGAAAGACACAGATACGCAGTATTTT. Its translation is CASSVLAGKDTDTQYF.

This rearrangement joins TRBV7-9 to TRBJ2-1; the D gene could be TRBD1 or TRBD2 (5 bases each). The CDR3 has 12 residues. Per the germline V gene, CDR1 is SEHNR and CDR2 is FQNEAQ (reference sequence). Between the trimmed V and J ends, which lost 4 bases and 9 bases, there was a span of 10 bases. CDR3 region: CASSSNGGEQFF. In DNA, the CDR3 is TGTGCCAGCAGCTCGAATGGGGGTGAGCAGTTCTTC.

In nucleotides, the CDR3 is TGTGCCAGCAGCTTAGAGCAGGGAACTGAAGCTTTCTTT. Encoded protein: CASSLEQGTEAFF. The rearrangement links TRBV7-9 to TRBJ1-1, with D possibly being TRBD1 (5 bases). This CDR3 comprises 13 residues. Germline assignment: CDR1 SEHNR and CDR2 FQNEAQ (reference sequence). With 1 base removed from V and 5 bases from J, the gap between germline ends came to 8 bases. The variable domain in full, completed from reference TRBV7-9 and TRBJ1-1, reads DTGVSQNPRHKITKRGQNVTFRCDPISEHNRLYWYRQTLGQGPEFLTYFQNEAQLEKSRLLSDRFSAERPKGSFSTLEIQRTEQGDSAMYLCASSLEQGTEAFFGQGTRLTVV.